This T cell receptor (beta chain) is from a study of T cell responses to AZD1222 COVID-19 vaccine. Whole-study findings and limits: Donors were mostly white British, more females; clonal diversity possibly underestimated. Spike-wide coverage was observed for vaccine-associated CD4 TCRs, with dominant responses at 160-218 and 743-854. Without day 14 samples, only post-peak T cell repertoires were studied.

Data came from immunoSEQ multiplex PCR; TCRdb stores just in-frame clones and leaves some out. The sample shows some 97,000 clones, 80% to 95% of them seen only once. V shed 6 bases and J 4 bases; nucleotides not matched to a gene: 4. The CDR3 runs 13 residues. The germline CDR1 and CDR2 sequences are LNHDA and SQIVND (reference sequence). Note on this clone: No antigen is known for it.

This chain links TRBV19 with TRBJ1-2; 8 nucleotides agree with TRBD1. Specimen: peripheral blood, collected on day 0 of AZD1222 vaccination. The source is an adult in good health. CDR3 sequence (DNA): TGTGCCAGTAGCCAGACAGGGGCCTATGGCTACACCTTC. Amino acids: CASSQTGAYGYTF. The full variable domain, with the rest looked up from reference TRBV19 and TRBJ1-2, is DGGITQSPKYLFRKEGQNVTLSCEQNLNHDAMYWYRQDPGQGLRLIYYSQIVNDFQKGDIAEGYSVSREKKESFPLTVTSAQKNPTAFYLCASSQTGAYGYTFGSGTRLTVV.